This TCR beta chain was observed in a study of T-cell reconstitution after alpha-beta-depleted transplantation in children. Remarks on this clonotype: What it binds is unknown.

This CDR3 region has 14 residues. Trimming cost V 4 bases and J 3 bases; bases outside gene matches: 6. Per germline, CDR1 SGHAT and CDR2 FQNNGV. Study-level findings and limits: Fresh T-cell production supplied most of the T-cell counts and diversity seen one year after transplant. It was surviving recipient T cells and thymic progenitors that gave some patients high TCRbeta diversity at day 60. By about two months after transplant, alpha-beta T cells reportedly arose from several hundred graft clones that had expanded.

Unique molecular identifiers were used to barcode this TCRbeta library. Each CDR3 protein is one row after TCRdb ran MiXCR on the PCR reads. In the table there are under 850,000 distinct CDR3 sequences, 10% to 15% of which are singletons. The sequence was obtained from a girl aged 2 to 10 with congenital amegakaryocytic thrombocytopenia, due to receive a stem cell transplant. The V gene is TRBV11-2, the J gene TRBJ2-7; 7 nucleotides align to TRBD1. The sequencing here drew on PBMCs, taken before TCRalphabeta/CD19-depleted stem cell transplant. The CDR3 DNA reads TGTGCCAGCAGCTCCGACAGGGCAGGCTACGAGCAGTACTTC. Amino acids: CASSSDRAGYEQYF.